The 6 T cell receptor beta chains reported below all come from one sample, sequenced in a study of early T cells in non-severe SARS-CoV-2 infection (dated by TCRdb to the early 2020s). The receptor library was made with 5' RACE. Sequencing was carried out with a NextSeq 500. The public reads were reanalyzed by TCRdb: fastp trimming at Q25, MiXCR alignment, in-frame beta chains only. Rows with a matching CDR3 protein are joined into one entry that keeps the most common DNA and genes. This sample holds about 19,000 distinct CDR3 sequences; approximately 6.2% were observed only once. Jointly, the top ten make up roughly 6% of the sample. Sample: whole blood. The receptors originated from an adult who was a healthcare worker with PCR-confirmed SARS-CoV-2 infection or an uninfected control (not recorded which).

This clonotype was detected many times. The chain uses TRBV7-8 and TRBJ2-7, with D unresolved. Germline V gene lookup returns CDR1 SGHVS and CDR2 FQNEAQ. This CDR3 has 14 amino acids. Trimming cost V 5 bases and J 3 bases, with 14 bases left between them. CDR3 DNA: TGTGCCAGCAGCCTGTCCAGGCGGTTCTACGAGCAGTACTTC. Its translation is CASSLSRRFYEQYF. The full variable domain, its missing parts supplied by reference TRBV7-8 and TRBJ2-7, is GAGVSQSPRYKVAKRGQDVALRCDPISGHVSLFWYQQALGQGPEFLTYFQNEAQLDKSGLPSDRFFAERPEGSVSTLKIQRTQQEDSAVYLCASSLSRRFYEQYFGPGTRLTVT.

Many counts were recorded for this clonotype. This chain links TRBV27 with TRBJ1-5; perhaps TRBD1 as D (5 bases). V was pared by 9 bases and J by 4 bases, with 16 bases between. The CDR3 covers 14 residues. Germline CDR1 reads MNHEY; CDR2 reads SMNVEV (reference sequence). Here the CDR3 reads CASNRDGGNQPQHF. CDR3 DNA: TGTGCCAGTAACCGGGACGGAGGAAATCAGCCCCAGCATTTT.

This clonotype was found many times. This chain joins TRBV12-3 or TRBV12-4 and TRBJ2-1; TRBD1 aligns across 7 bases. The CDR3 loop spans 15 amino acids. The V gene end was trimmed by 1 base and the J gene end by 3 bases; junction bases not matched to a gene: 3. CDR3: CASSLGAGGYNEQFF. In DNA form, the CDR3 reads TGTGCCAGCAGTTTAGGGGCAGGGGGCTACAATGAGCAGTTCTTC.

In its sample, this clonotype was seen many times. The chain uses TRBV20-1 and TRBJ2-7; 11 bases match TRBD2. The ends lost 3 bases at V and 6 bases at J; junction bases unmatched: 10. The germline gives CDR1 DFQATT, CDR2 SNEGSKA (reference sequence). The CDR3 sequence is 15 residues long. This CDR3 is CSASRNSGRASEQYF. The CDR3 DNA sequence: TGCAGTGCTAGCCGCAATAGCGGGAGGGCCTCCGAGCAGTACTTC.

This clonotype was counted ten times or more. V is TRBV25-1 and J is TRBJ2-1, with 13 nucleotides matching TRBD2. The V and J ends lost 1 base and 0 bases, in that order; junction bases with no gene match: 6. Germline V gives CDR1 MGHDK, CDR2 SYGVNS. The CDR3 contains 19 residues. The CDR3 loop is CASSESRTSGSSSYNEQFF. CDR3 in DNA: TGTGCCAGCAGTGAATCCAGGACTAGCGGGAGTAGCTCCTACAATGAGCAGTTCTTC.

This clonotype came up many times. The chain employs TRBV6-4 and TRBJ2-1, with 9 bases that match TRBD1. V lost 4 bases and J lost 5; bases outside the gene matches: 9. Germline V CDR1 and CDR2: MRHNA, SNTAGT. There are 16 residues in the CDR3. The chain's CDR3 is CASSVVTGTGHNEQFF. DNA for the CDR3: TGTGCCAGCAGTGTCGTTACCGGGACAGGGCACAATGAGCAGTTCTTC.